These 5 T cell receptor delta chains originate from one sample sequenced in a study of γδ T cells in repeated Plasmodium falciparum infection. Vgamma9/Vdelta2+ and Vdelta2-negative gammadelta T cells were flow-sorted from PBMC for bulk sequencing. TCRdb re-processed the multiplex PCR reads using CATT. The table shows around 50,000 delta-chain clones, with 1.6% occurring only once. The sample was gamma-delta T cells from blood. The receptors here all came from a pool of human donors (malaria-infected and uninfected, not separated).

About this clone itself: The mismatch at residues 12 and 13 between this DNA's translation and the TCRdb protein of a much larger clone likely reflects a read error; the protein shown is translated from the DNA. CDR3 coding DNA: TGTGCCTGTGACGCCTCATTCCTGAACCGTACCTACAAGATAATCTTT. Protein: CACDASFLNRTYKIIF. V is TRDV2 and J is TRDJ1, with D perhaps TRDD2 (5 bases). V lost 3 bases, J lost 14 bases, and 30 bases lay in between. CDR1 and CDR2 from the germline V gene are GEAIGNYY and EKD. This CDR3 region has 16 residues.

This clone turned up a few times. This DNA translates differently at residue 14 from the TCRdb protein, which is that of a much larger clone; a read error is likely, and the protein shown is the DNA's own translation. V is TRDV1 and J is TRDJ1; TRDD3 matches at 9 bases. TCRdb supplies no J gene; here it was assigned by aligning the nucleotide sequence to germline. CDR3 length: 21 amino acids. CDR1 and CDR2 from the germline V gene are TSWWSYY and QGS. Unmatched junction bases numbered 20, after V lost 3 bases and J lost 0 bases. CDR3 amino acids: CALGDPPSSRDWGTYTDKLIF. The CDR3, as DNA: TGTGCTCTTGGGGATCCTCCTTCCTCCCGGGACTGGGGGACGTACACCGATAAACTCATCTTT.

This clone has more than one count but fewer than ten. The protein TCRdb gives is from a much larger clone and does not agree with this DNA's translation at residue 17, likely a read error; the protein shown here comes from the DNA. CDR3 bases: TGTGCTCTTGGGGAACTAGTCGTTCCTTCGCTGGGGGATTCGGATAAACCCATCTTT. Translating it yields CALGELVVPSLGDSDKPIF. No J gene was called, and the V gene is TRDV1; the table gives TRDD3 as D, unverified against the DNA. This CDR3 is built from 19 residues. Germline V gene data show CDR1 as TSWWSYY and CDR2 as QGS.

The table lists this clone with many counts. V gene TRDV2 combines with J gene TRDJ1; 8 bases are a match to TRDD3. Germline values: CDR1 GEAIGNYY, CDR2 EKD. J lost 5 bases, V lost 1 base, and 5 bases had no gene match. The CDR3 loop spans 14 amino acids. The CDR3 DNA reads as TGTGCCTGTGACACGGTGGGGGATCAGGATAAACTCATCTTT. Its translation is CACDTVGDQDKLIF.

The V gene is TRAV29/DV5, the J gene TRDJ1; TRDD3 agrees at 10 bases. The J gene, missing from TCRdb, was assigned here through DNA to germline matching. CDR3 length: 19 residues. V lost 2 bases, J lost 4 bases, and 20 bases stayed unmatched. Germline lookup yields CDR1 NSMFDY and CDR2 ISSIKDK. CDR3 sequence: CAARAIGLQDSGGYDKLIF. The CDR3 DNA sequence: TGTGCAGCAAGGGCTATAGGATTACAGGACTCTGGGGGATACGATAAACTCATCTTT.